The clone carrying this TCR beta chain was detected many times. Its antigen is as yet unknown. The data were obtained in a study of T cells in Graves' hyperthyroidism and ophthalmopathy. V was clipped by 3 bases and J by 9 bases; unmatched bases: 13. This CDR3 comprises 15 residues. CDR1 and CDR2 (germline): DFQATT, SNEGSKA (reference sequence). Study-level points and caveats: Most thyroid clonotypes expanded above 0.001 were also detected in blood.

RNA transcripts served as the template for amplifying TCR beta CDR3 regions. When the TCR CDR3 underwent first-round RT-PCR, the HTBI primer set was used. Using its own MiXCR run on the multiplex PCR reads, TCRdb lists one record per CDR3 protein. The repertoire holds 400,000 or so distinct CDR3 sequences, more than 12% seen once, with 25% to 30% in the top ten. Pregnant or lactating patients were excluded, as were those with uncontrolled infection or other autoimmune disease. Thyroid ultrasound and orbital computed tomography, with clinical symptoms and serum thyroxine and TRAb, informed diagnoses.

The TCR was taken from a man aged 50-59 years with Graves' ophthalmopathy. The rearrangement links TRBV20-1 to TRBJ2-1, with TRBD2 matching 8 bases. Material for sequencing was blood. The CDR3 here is CSASYSLAGLAEQFF. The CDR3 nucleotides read TGCAGTGCTAGTTACTCGCTAGCGGGCCTCGCTGAGCAGTTCTTC.